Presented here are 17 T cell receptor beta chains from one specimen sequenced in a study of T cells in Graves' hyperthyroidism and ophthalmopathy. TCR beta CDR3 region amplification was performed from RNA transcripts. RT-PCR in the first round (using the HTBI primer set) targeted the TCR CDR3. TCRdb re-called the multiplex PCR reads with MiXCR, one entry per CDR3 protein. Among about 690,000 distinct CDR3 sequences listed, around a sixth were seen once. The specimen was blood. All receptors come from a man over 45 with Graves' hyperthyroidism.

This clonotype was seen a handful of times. Here the CDR3 reads CASSTSGRENEQFF. CDR3 DNA: TGCGCCAGCAGCACTAGCGGGAGAGAGAATGAGCAGTTCTTC. V and J are TRBV4-1 and TRBJ2-1; 11 nucleotides line up with TRBD2. This CDR3 has 14 amino acids. From germline, CDR1 is MGHRA and CDR2 YSYEKL. V gave up 5 bases and J gave up 7 bases; unmatched junction bases: 4.

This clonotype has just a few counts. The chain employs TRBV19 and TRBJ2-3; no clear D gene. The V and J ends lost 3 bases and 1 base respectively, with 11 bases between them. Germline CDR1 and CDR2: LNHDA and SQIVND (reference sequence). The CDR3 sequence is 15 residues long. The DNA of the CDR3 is TGTGCCAGTAGTATTTTTTTCCCAGGCACAGATACGCAGTATTTT. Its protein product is CASSIFFPGTDTQYF.

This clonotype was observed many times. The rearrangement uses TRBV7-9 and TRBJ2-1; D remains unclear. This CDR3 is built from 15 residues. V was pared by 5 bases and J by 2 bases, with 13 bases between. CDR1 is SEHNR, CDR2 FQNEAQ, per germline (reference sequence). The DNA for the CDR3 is TGTGCCAGCAGCCCTGCTAGAGAGGCCTACAATGAGCAGTTCTTC. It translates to CASSPAREAYNEQFF.

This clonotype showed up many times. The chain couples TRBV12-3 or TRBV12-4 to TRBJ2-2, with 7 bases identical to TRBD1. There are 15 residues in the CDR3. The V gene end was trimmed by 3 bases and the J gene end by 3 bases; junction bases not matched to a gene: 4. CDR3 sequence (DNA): TGTGCCAGCAGTTTGACAGGGCGAGACACCGGGGAGCTGTTTTTT. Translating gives CASSLTGRDTGELFF.

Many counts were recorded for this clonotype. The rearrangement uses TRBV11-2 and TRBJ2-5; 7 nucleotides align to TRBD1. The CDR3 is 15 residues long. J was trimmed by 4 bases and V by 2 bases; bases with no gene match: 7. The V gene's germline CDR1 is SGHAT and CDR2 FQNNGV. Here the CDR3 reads CASSLNMGQRETQYF. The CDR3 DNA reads TGTGCCAGCAGCTTAAATATGGGACAGAGAGAGACCCAGTACTTC.

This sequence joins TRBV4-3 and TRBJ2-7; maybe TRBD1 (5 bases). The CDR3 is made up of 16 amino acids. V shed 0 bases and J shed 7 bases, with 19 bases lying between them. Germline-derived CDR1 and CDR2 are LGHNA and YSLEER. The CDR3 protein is CASSQDIAASQGEQYF. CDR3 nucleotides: TGCGCCAGCAGCCAAGATATTGCGGCCAGCCAGGGTGAGCAGTACTTC.

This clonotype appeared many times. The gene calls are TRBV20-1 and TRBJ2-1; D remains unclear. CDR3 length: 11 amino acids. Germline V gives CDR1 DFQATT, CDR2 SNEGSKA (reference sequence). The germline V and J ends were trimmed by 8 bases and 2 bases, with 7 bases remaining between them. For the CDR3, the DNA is TGCAGTCCGCGGACCTACAATGAGCAGTTCTTC. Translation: CSPRTYNEQFF.

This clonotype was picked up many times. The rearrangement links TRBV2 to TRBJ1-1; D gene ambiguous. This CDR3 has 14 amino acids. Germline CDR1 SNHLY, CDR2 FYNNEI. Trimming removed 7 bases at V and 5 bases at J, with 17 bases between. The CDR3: CASKRVQGRTEAFF. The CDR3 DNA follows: TGTGCCAGCAAGCGAGTACAAGGGAGGACTGAAGCTTTCTTT.

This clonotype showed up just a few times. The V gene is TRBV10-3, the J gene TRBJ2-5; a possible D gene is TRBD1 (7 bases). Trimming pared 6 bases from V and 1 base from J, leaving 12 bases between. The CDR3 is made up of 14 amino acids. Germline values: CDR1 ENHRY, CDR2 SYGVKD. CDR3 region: CAIREGAIQETQYF. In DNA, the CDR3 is TGTGCCATCAGGGAGGGGGCGATCCAAGAGACCCAGTACTTC.

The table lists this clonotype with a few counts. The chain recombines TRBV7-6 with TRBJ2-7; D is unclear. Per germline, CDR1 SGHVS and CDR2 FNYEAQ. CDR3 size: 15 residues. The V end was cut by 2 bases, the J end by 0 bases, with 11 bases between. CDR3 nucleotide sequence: TGTGCCAGCAGCTTAAGGTTTCAGGCCTCCTACGAGCAGTACTTC. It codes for CASSLRFQASYEQYF.

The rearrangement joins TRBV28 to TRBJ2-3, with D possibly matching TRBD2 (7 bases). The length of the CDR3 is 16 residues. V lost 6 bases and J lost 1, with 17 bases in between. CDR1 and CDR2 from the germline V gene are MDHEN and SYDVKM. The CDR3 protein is CASRATGRVGTDTQYF. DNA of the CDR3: TGTGCCAGCAGGGCTACAGGGAGGGTTGGCACAGATACGCAGTATTTT.

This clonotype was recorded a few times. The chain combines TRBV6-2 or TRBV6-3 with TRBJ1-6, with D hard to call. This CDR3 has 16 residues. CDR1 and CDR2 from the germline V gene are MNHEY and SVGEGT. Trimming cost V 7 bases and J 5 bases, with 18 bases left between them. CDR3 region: CASTRTAQSNNSPLHF. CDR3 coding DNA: TGTGCCAGCACCCGGACCGCACAGTCTAATAATTCACCCCTCCACTTT.

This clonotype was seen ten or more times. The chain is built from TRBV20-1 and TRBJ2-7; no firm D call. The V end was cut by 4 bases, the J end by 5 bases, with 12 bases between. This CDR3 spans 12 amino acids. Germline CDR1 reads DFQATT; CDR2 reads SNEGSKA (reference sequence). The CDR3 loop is CSANYPRDEQYF. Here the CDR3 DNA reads TGCAGTGCTAATTACCCCCGGGACGAGCAGTACTTC.

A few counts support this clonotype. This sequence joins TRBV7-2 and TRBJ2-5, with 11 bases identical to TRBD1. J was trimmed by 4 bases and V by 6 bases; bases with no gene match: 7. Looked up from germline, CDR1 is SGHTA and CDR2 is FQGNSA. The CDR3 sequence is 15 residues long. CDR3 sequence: CASSWTGGIGETQYF. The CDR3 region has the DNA TGTGCCAGCAGTTGGACAGGGGGCATTGGAGAGACCCAGTACTTC. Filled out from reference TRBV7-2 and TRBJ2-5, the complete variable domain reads GAGVSQSPSNKVTEKGKDVELRCDPISGHTALYWYRQSLGQGLEFLIYFQGNSAPDKSGLPSDRFSAERTGGSVSTLTIQRTQQEDSAVYLCASSWTGGIGETQYFGPGTRLLVL.

CDR3: CAISSGQTYEQYF. In DNA form, the CDR3 reads TGTGCCATCAGCTCAGGACAGACCTACGAGCAGTACTTC. V usage is TRBV10-3 and J usage is TRBJ2-7; D is possibly TRBD1 (6 bases). CDR1 is ENHRY, CDR2 SYGVKD, per germline. The CDR3 has 13 amino acids. V was trimmed by 6 bases and J by 2 bases, leaving 11 bases between them.

The CDR3 reads CASSETQSTDTQYF. In DNA, the CDR3 is TGCGCCAGCAGTGAGACGCAATCCACAGATACGCAGTATTTT. This sequence joins TRBV10-2 and TRBJ2-3; D not certain. Looked up from germline, CDR1 is WSHSY and CDR2 is SAAADI. The CDR3 sequence is 14 residues long. The ends were cut back, 2 bases at V and 2 bases at J, with 8 bases in the middle.

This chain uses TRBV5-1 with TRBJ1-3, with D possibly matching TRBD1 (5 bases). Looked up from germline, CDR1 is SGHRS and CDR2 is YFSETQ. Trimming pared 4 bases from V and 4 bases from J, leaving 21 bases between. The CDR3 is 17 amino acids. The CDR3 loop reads CASSAIRDGGSGNTIYF. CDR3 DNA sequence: TGCGCCAGCAGCGCCATCCGGGACGGGGGTTCGGGAAACACCATATATTTT. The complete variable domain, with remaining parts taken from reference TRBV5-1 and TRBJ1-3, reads KAGVTQTPRYLIKTRGQQVTLSCSPISGHRSVSWYQQTPGQGLQFLFEYFSETQRNKGNFPGRFSGRQFSNSRSEMNVSTLELGDSALYLCASSAIRDGGSGNTIYFGEGSWLTVV.